The 13 T cell receptor beta chains in this list originate from one sample, sequenced in a study of blood T cell repertoires in COVID-19. Sequenced by immunoSEQ multiplex PCR; TCRdb stores in-frame clones only, minus some. The sample has about 180,000 clones, around 85% seen once. Specimen: peripheral blood. These TCRs come from a man of 80 years or more with COVID-19, enrolled during active disease.

The chain links TRBV3-1 (or the pseudogene TRBV3-2) to TRBJ1-2; possibly TRBD1 for D (5 bases). Between the trimmed V and J ends, which lost 0 bases and 8 bases, there was a span of 19 bases. The CDR3 runs 16 residues. The germline gives CDR1 LGHDT, CDR2 YNNKEL (reference sequence). Here the CDR3 DNA reads TGTGCCAGCAGCCAAGACCTCCCAGGGAATTTGGGAGGCTACACCTTC. Its translation: CASSQDLPGNLGGYTF.

The V call is TRBV9, the J call TRBJ1-3, with a possible D match to TRBD1 (6 bases). The ends were cut back, 0 bases at V and 2 bases at J, with 9 bases in the middle. There are 15 residues in the CDR3. Germline CDR1 SGDLS, CDR2 YYNGEE. CDR3 in amino acids: CASSVEGQPGNTIYF. For the CDR3, the DNA is TGTGCCAGCAGCGTAGAAGGACAGCCTGGAAACACCATATATTTT.

This sequence joins TRBV4-2 and TRBJ1-2; the D is unclear. CDR1 is LGHNA and CDR2 is YNFKEQ in the germline V gene. V lost 0 bases and J 4 bases, leaving 15 bases between the germline ends. The CDR3 runs to 16 residues. The CDR3 nucleotides read TGTGCCAGCAGCCAAGAGGGGATCCGAGGAGGCTATGGCTACACCTTC. It translates to CASSQEGIRGGYGYTF.

The chain couples TRBV28 to TRBJ2-6, with a tentative D call TRBD1 (6 bases). This CDR3 is built from 13 residues. Germline V gene data show CDR1 as MDHEN and CDR2 as SYDVKM. Trimming removed 8 bases from V and 4 bases from J, with 9 bases in between. DNA of the CDR3: TGTGCCAGCCGTACAGGGGGGGCCAACGTCCTGACTTTC. Amino acid sequence: CASRTGGANVLTF.

This clone occurred a few times. The rearrangement links TRBV6-5 to TRBJ2-5; D might be TRBD2 (5 bases). Germline CDR1 MNHEY, CDR2 SVGAGI. The CDR3 totals 14 residues. V lost 0 bases, J lost 5 bases, and 10 bases lay in between. In DNA form, the CDR3 reads TGTGCCAGCAGTTACTCGAAAGGCGGGGAGACCCAGTACTTC. Translated, it gives CASSYSKGGETQYF.

The J gene is TRBJ1-5, the V gene TRBV2; 7 nucleotides line up with TRBD1. With 6 bases clipped from V and 7 bases from J, the junction kept 12 bases outside the gene matches. CDR1 and CDR2 from the germline V gene are SNHLY and FYNNEI. The CDR3 consists of 15 residues. The CDR3 DNA sequence: TGTGCCAGCAGCCGAGGGGGCGAAATCAAACAGCCCCAGCATTTT. Its translation: CASSRGGEIKQPQHF. The full variable domain, with the rest looked up from reference TRBV2 and TRBJ1-5, is EPEVTQTPSHQVTQMGQEVILRCVPISNHLYFYWYRQILGQKVEFLVSFYNNEISEKSEIFDDQFSVERPDGSNFTLKIRSTKLEDSAMYFCASSRGGEIKQPQHFGDGTRLSIL.

The rearrangement joins TRBV6-5 to TRBJ1-5; D is ambiguous. The CDR3 sequence is 13 residues long. The germline gives CDR1 MNHEY, CDR2 SVGAGI. Trimming took off 2 bases at V and 4 bases at J, with 6 bases between the two ends. The CDR3 protein is CASSYLLNQPQHF. The CDR3 region has the DNA TGTGCCAGCAGTTACCTACTAAATCAGCCCCAGCATTTT.

The chain employs TRBV6-5 and TRBJ2-4; D gene uncertain. This CDR3 spans 10 amino acids. The germline V gene encodes CDR1 MNHEY and CDR2 SVGAGI. The ends were cut back, 6 bases at V and 10 bases at J, with 7 bases in the middle. The DNA for the CDR3 is TGTGCCAGCAGCGAGGAGATTCAGTACTTC. As protein: CASSEEIQYF.

This rearrangement joins TRBV7-9 to TRBJ1-4; 9 nucleotides match TRBD1. The ends lost 5 bases at V and 8 bases at J; junction bases unmatched: 9. CDR3 size: 15 residues. Per the germline V gene, CDR1 is SEHNR and CDR2 is FQNEAQ (reference sequence). CDR3 loop: CASSPTGGAGEKLFF. In DNA form, the CDR3 reads TGTGCCAGCAGCCCCACAGGGGGCGCTGGAGAAAAACTGTTTTTT. The whole variable domain, remainder taken from reference TRBV7-9 and TRBJ1-4, is DTGVSQNPRHKITKRGQNVTFRCDPISEHNRLYWYRQTLGQGPEFLTYFQNEAQLEKSRLLSDRFSAERPKGSFSTLEIQRTEQGDSAMYLCASSPTGGAGEKLFFGSGTQLSVL.

This clone showed up just a few times. In DNA, the CDR3 is TGTGCCAGCAGCCCGGACAGATCAACTAATGAAAAACTGTTTTTT. Encoded protein: CASSPDRSTNEKLFF. The rearrangement uses TRBV5-4 and TRBJ1-4, with a weak D call TRBD1 (6 bases). CDR3 length equals 15 residues. CDR1 and CDR2 (germline): SGHNT, YYREEE (reference sequence). The V end was cut by 4 bases, the J end by 0 bases, with 10 bases between.

The genes are TRBV28 and TRBJ2-2; 7 nucleotides agree with TRBD2. This CDR3 has 16 residues. CDR1 MDHEN and CDR2 SYDVKM come from the germline V gene. Trimming removed 5 bases from V and 6 bases from J; junction bases left unmatched: 12. The CDR3 region has the DNA TGTGCCAGCAGTCCCCGACCGGGACGGGGGGCCGGGGAGCTGTTTTTT. It translates to CASSPRPGRGAGELFF.

The chain links TRBV6-5 to TRBJ2-5, with D possibly matching TRBD2 (6 bases). The CDR3 length is 14 residues. CDR1 and CDR2 from the germline V gene are MNHEY and SVGAGI. V lost 7 bases and J 9 bases, leaving 21 bases between the germline ends. CDR3 nucleotides: TGTGCCAGCACCAATTGGGGGACTCCCGGGGCCCAGTACTTC. This codes for CASTNWGTPGAQYF.

The chain employs TRBV25-1 and TRBJ2-1; 7 bases map to TRBD1. The CDR3 extends over 16 amino acids. CDR1 MGHDK and CDR2 SYGVNS come from the germline V gene. V lost 8 bases and J lost 4; bases outside the gene matches: 14. CDR3 DNA sequence: TGTGCCAGCTCAGACGGGGTGGGACAGCCTTACAATGAGCAGTTCTTC. Its protein is CASSDGVGQPYNEQFF.